This T cell receptor beta chain was found in a study of blood T cells in healthy people across ages. Together with a sample-barcoded 5' primer, a J-beta primer mix was included in a second PCR lasting roughly 6 to 12 cycles. TCRdb reanalysed the 5' RACE reads using MiXCR and keeps one entry per CDR3 protein. The sample lists about 1 million distinct CDR3 sequences; approximately 25% were seen once. This clonotype occurred a few times. With 6 bases removed from V and 0 bases from J, the gap between germline ends came to 14 bases. The CDR3 is 15 amino acids. The germline V gene encodes CDR1 ENHRY and CDR2 SYGVKD. The sample also formed part of further work on T cells of mothers and their children.

The sequenced material came from blood. This clonotype originated in a girl aged 2 to 9 in good health. The V gene is TRBV10-3, the J gene TRBJ2-5; either TRBD1 or TRBD2 may fit D (6 bases each). CDR3 sequence reads: CAISPGGANQETQYF. The CDR3 coding sequence is TGTGCCATCAGCCCCGGGGGCGCTAACCAAGAGACCCAGTACTTC.